This is a list of T cell receptor beta chains from one sample in a study of PD-L1 blockade in urothelial cancer. Some clones are missing from TCRdb's copy, which holds only in-frame ones; the method was immunoSEQ multiplex PCR. The data hold about 40,000 clones, with around four fifths observed a single time. The starting material was PBMCs, obtained around atezolizumab (anti-PD-L1) treatment. The receptors originated from a man in his forties or fifties with urothelial cancer. CDR3s include the opening cysteine and the closing phenylalanine or tryptophan. The order of the fields is CDR3 DNA, CDR3 protein, clone size, D gene, V gene, J gene. A D gene is named only where the DNA matches it firmly. A row's size may be missing; if present it is once, few, many or a size class.

TGTGCCAGCTCCGGGACACCCGGAAACACCATATATTTT	CASSGTPGNTIYF	-	-	TRBV18	TRBJ1-3
TGTGCCAGTAGTATAGGCGGGAACACTGAAGCTTTCTTT	CASSIGGNTEAFF	-	-	TRBV19	TRBJ1-1
TGTGCCAGCAGCGTAGGTGTAGCGGGAAAATACGAGCAGTACTTC	CASSVGVAGKYEQYF	-	TRBD2	TRBV9	TRBJ2-7
TGTGCCAGCAGTGAATATGTGGGGCTCTCTGGAAACACCATATATTTT	CASSEYVGLSGNTIYF	-	-	TRBV25-1	TRBJ1-3
TGCGCCAGCAGCTCAGGGTATTCACCCCTCCACTTT	CASSSGYSPLHF	-	-	TRBV5-1	TRBJ1-6
TGTGCCAGCAGCCTCCCGGGAACTCGAACCGGGGAGCTGTTTTTT	CASSLPGTRTGELFF	-	-	TRBV27	TRBJ2-2
TGTGCCTGCAGCCGGGACAGGCCAAGGGGCTACACCTTC	CACSRDRPRGYTF	-	TRBD1	TRBV30	TRBJ1-2
TGTGCCTGGGGCCTTGGCACTGAAGCTTTCTTT	CAWGLGTEAFF	-	-	TRBV30	TRBJ1-1
TGCGCCAGCAGTGAGGGAGCGGGGTTCACAGATACGCAGTATTTT	CASSEGAGFTDTQYF	-	TRBD2	TRBV10-2	TRBJ2-3
TGTGCCAGCAACCCTTTACTAGCGGGAGGCCCATTACTCCATGAGCAGTTCTTC	CASNPLLAGGPLLHEQFF	-	TRBD2	TRBV28	TRBJ2-1
TGTGCCAGCAGCGTAGTGGGTGGATCGACTAGCGGGAGGTCGAATGAGCAGTTCTTC	CASSVVGGSTSGRSNEQFF	-	TRBD2	TRBV9	TRBJ2-1
TGCGCCAGCAGCCAAGGAAACAGTCCACACTACGAGCAGTACTTC	CASSQGNSPHYEQYF	-	-	TRBV4-3	TRBJ2-7
TGTGCCAGCAGCCCAAATCCGCCGGCGGGACCCCAGTACTTC	CASSPNPPAGPQYF	-	-	TRBV7-2	TRBJ2-5
TGTGCCAGCAGCTTGGATGGGGCCTACTACAATGAGCAGTTCTTC	CASSLDGAYYNEQFF	-	-	TRBV5-5	TRBJ2-1
TGCGCCAGCAGCCTAGGACTGAGAGCGGCTTACACAGATACGCAGTATTTT	CASSLGLRAAYTDTQYF	-	-	TRBV4-1	TRBJ2-3
TGTGCCAGCAGTTTTGGCTCCTATGGCTACACCTTC	CASSFGSYGYTF	-	-	TRBV28	TRBJ1-2
TGTGCCAGCAGCTCCCCGACTGGGACAGGGGGTTATGGCTACACCTTC	CASSSPTGTGGYGYTF	-	TRBD1	TRBV28	TRBJ1-2
TGCGCCAGCCGACGGGAATCTGGGGCCAACGTCCTGACTTTC	CASRRESGANVLTF	-	-	TRBV5-1	TRBJ2-6
TGTGCCAGCAGTTTAACCCTCAGCTCCTACAATGAGCAGTTCTTC	CASSLTLSSYNEQFF	-	-	TRBV28	TRBJ2-1
TGTGCCAGCGAAGACTTAAACTATGGCTACACCTTC	CASEDLNYGYTF	-	-	TRBV28	TRBJ1-2
TGTGCCAGCAGCTTGGCCCCGGGACAGACCTACGAGCAGTACTTC	CASSLAPGQTYEQYF	-	TRBD1	TRBV5-8	TRBJ2-7
TGTGCCAGCAGTGACTGGACTAGCGGCTACAATGAGCAGTTCTTC	CASSDWTSGYNEQFF	-	TRBD2	TRBV6-5	TRBJ2-1
TGTGCCAGCTCACGGGACAGGGGGGAGAATGAAAAACTGTTTTTT	CASSRDRGENEKLFF	-	TRBD1	TRBV18	TRBJ1-4
TGTGCCTGGGCCCAACCCCCGGGGGGAAAACTGTTTTTT	CAWAQPPGGKLFF	-	-	TRBV30	TRBJ1-4
TGTGCCAGCAGCAAGACTAGCGGGATAGGGCAGGCAGAGACCCAGTACTTC	CASSKTSGIGQAETQYF	-	TRBD2	TRBV27	TRBJ2-5
TGTGCCAGCAGCTTCAGCGGGCTTTCCACCGGGGAGCTGTTTTTT	CASSFSGLSTGELFF	-	-	TRBV7-2	TRBJ2-2
TGTGCCAGCAGGCCTCGGGACTTACCTCTCTACGAGCAGTACTTC	CASRPRDLPLYEQYF	-	-	TRBV28	TRBJ2-7
TGTGCCAGCAGTTACGGGCATTCCCTTTACGAGCAGTACTTC	CASSYGHSLYEQYF	-	-	TRBV6-5	TRBJ2-7
TGTGCCAGCAGGAGAACAGGACTAGCGGTCTACGAGCAGTACTTC	CASRRTGLAVYEQYF	-	TRBD2	TRBV25-1	TRBJ2-7
TGTGCCAGCAGACCTCCCGGGGGTACTAACAATGAGCAGTTCTTC	CASRPPGGTNNEQFF	once	-	TRBV13	TRBJ2-1
TGTGCCAGCGAGGGTAATGATAGAAACACCATATATTTT	CASEGNDRNTIYF	-	-	TRBV6-1	TRBJ1-3
TGTGCCAGCAGCTCCCCAGGGGGCGAGCAGTACTTC	CASSSPGGEQYF	once	TRBD1	TRBV9	TRBJ2-7
TGTGCCACTCAAAGCACACCGGGACAGTGGGAGCCCCAGTTCTTC	CATQSTPGQWEPQFF	-	TRBD1	TRBV19	TRBJ2-1
TGTGCCAGCTCACCACCTAGCAGGGAAGAGACCCAGTACTTC	CASSPPSREETQYF	-	-	TRBV18	TRBJ2-5
TGTGCCAGCAGTCCCAGTCCCGGGAGGGTATTCTCCTACGAGCAGTACTTC	CASSPSPGRVFSYEQYF	-	TRBD2	TRBV28	TRBJ2-7
TGTGCCAGCAGTTTATTTGACCCGTCAGGGGTCATGAACACTGAAGCTTTCTTT	CASSLFDPSGVMNTEAFF	-	-	TRBV28	TRBJ1-1
TGTGCCAGCAACTCAGGGGGTCAGGCTTTCTTT	CASNSGGQAFF	-	TRBD1	TRBV11-2	TRBJ1-1
TGTGCCACCACCTGGCGGGAGAGGGGCACAGATACGCAGTATTTT	CATTWRERGTDTQYF	once	TRBD2	TRBV11-2	TRBJ2-3
TGTGCCAGCAGCTTAGGGGGGGGCAACGTCCTGACTTTC	CASSLGGGNVLTF	-	TRBD2	TRBV7-6	TRBJ2-6
TGTGCCAGCAGTGAAAACAGAAACACCATATATTTT	CASSENRNTIYF	-	-	TRBV6-1	TRBJ1-3
TGTGCCAGCAGCTTGAGTTTGCGTCAGCCCCAGCATTTT	CASSLSLRQPQHF	-	-	TRBV7-6	TRBJ1-5
TGCGCCAGCAGTGAAGGTGGGAGGACTGAAGCTTTCTTT	CASSEGGRTEAFF	-	-	TRBV10-1	TRBJ1-1
TGTGCCAGTGTCCCGGGGGGGTTAGGCGAGCAGTACTTC	CASVPGGLGEQYF	-	TRBD2	TRBV28	TRBJ2-7
TGTGCCAGCAACCCAGGGGGCAATGAGCAGTTCTTC	CASNPGGNEQFF	-	TRBD1	TRBV7-8	TRBJ2-1